The 19 T cell receptor beta chains in this list originate from one sample, sequenced in a study of PD-1 blockade in mismatch repair-deficient tumors. Sequencing used immunoSEQ multiplex PCR; TCRdb keeps in-frame clones, though not all of them. The sample yields 65,000 to 80,000 clones, around four fifths seen once. The sequenced sample was peripheral blood, obtained 2 weeks after starting pembrolizumab. These receptors all stem from an adult with mismatch repair-deficient cancer.

This rearrangement joins TRBV11-2 to TRBJ2-7; no reliable D call. V lost 2 bases, J lost 4 bases, and 6 bases lay in between. CDR3 length: 12 amino acids. CDR1 and CDR2 (germline): SGHAT, FQNNGV. The CDR3 is CASSLMGYEQYF. Written as DNA, the CDR3 is TGTGCCAGCAGCTTAATGGGTTACGAGCAGTACTTC.

About this clone itself: Different DNA sequences within this sample yield the same CDR3. The rearrangement uses TRBV29-1 and TRBJ2-5, with 7 bases fitting TRBD1. Germline trimming cut 4 bases from V and 5 bases from J; bases unmatched to any gene: 4. The length of the CDR3 is 12 residues. Germline assignment: CDR1 SQVTM and CDR2 ANQGSEA. The CDR3: CSVGRQGETQYF. For the CDR3, the DNA is TGCAGCGTTGGACGACAGGGCGAGACCCAGTACTTC.

The chain joins TRBV6-5 to TRBJ2-7; D uncertain. The ends were cut back, 4 bases at V and 1 base at J, with 11 bases in the middle. The CDR3 runs 14 residues. From germline, CDR1 is MNHEY and CDR2 SVGAGI. The CDR3 is CASSSPTQSYEQYF. DNA for the CDR3: TGTGCCAGCAGTTCACCGACGCAATCCTACGAGCAGTACTTC.

V usage is TRBV9 and J usage is TRBJ2-3, with 7 bases lining up with TRBD2. V lost 0 bases to trimming and J lost 0 bases; unmatched junction nucleotides: 4. CDR1 and CDR2 from the germline V gene are SGDLS and YYNGEE. The CDR3 runs to 16 residues. CDR3 DNA: TGTGCCAGCAGCGTAGCTGTGGGACTAAGCACAGATACGCAGTATTTT. It codes for CASSVAVGLSTDTQYF.

The chain carries TRBV6-5 and TRBJ2-5, with a possible D match to TRBD1 (5 bases). Trimming took off 4 bases at V and 10 bases at J, with 10 bases between the two ends. This CDR3 region has 11 residues. Germline CDR1 MNHEY, CDR2 SVGAGI. The CDR3 region is CASSWARGQYF. The CDR3 nucleotides are TGTGCCAGCAGTTGGGCAAGGGGCCAGTACTTC.

This clone appeared a few times. This chain uses TRBV19 with TRBJ1-2; D unresolved. Per germline, CDR1 LNHDA and CDR2 SQIVND (reference sequence). Trimming took 4 bases from V and 4 from J, leaving 13 bases between them. The CDR3 is 14 amino acids. CDR3: CASSTRKGGYGYTF. CDR3 nucleotide sequence: TGTGCCAGTAGTACCAGGAAAGGCGGCTATGGCTACACCTTC.

This chain links TRBV7-8 with TRBJ2-7, with 8 bases identical to TRBD1. The CDR3 totals 16 residues. Germline CDR1 SGHVS, CDR2 FQNEAQ. V shed 1 base, J shed 5 bases, and the junction held 10 bases outside the gene matches. The chain's CDR3 is CASSLGGTGGFHEQYF. CDR3 in DNA: TGTGCCAGCAGCTTAGGAGGGACAGGAGGGTTCCACGAGCAGTACTTC.

The gene calls are TRBV7-2 and TRBJ2-3, with D possibly matching TRBD2 (6 bases). V was cut by 2 bases and J by 2 bases, with 14 bases left in between. Germline V gene sequence: CDR1 SGHTA, CDR2 FQGNSA. The CDR3 consists of 16 residues. In nucleotides, the CDR3 is TGTGCCAGCAGCTTAAACGGGGGTAGGACCACAGATACGCAGTATTTT. Translating gives CASSLNGGRTTDTQYF.

The chain carries TRBV11-2 and TRBJ2-1; D possibly corresponds to TRBD2 (6 bases). Germline-derived CDR1 and CDR2 are SGHAT and FQNNGV. CDR3 size: 16 residues. Trimming shortened V by 1 base and J by 5 bases, and 15 bases separated the two germline ends. The DNA for the CDR3 is TGTGCCAGCAGCTTAGGGATAGCGGTTGAAAACAATGAGCAGTTCTTC. Translated, it gives CASSLGIAVENNEQFF.

This chain links TRBV5-5 with TRBJ1-3, with TRBD1 identical over 7 bases. V was clipped by 7 bases and J by 2 bases; unmatched bases: 9. The CDR3 has 15 residues. CDR1 is SGHKS, CDR2 YYEKEE, per germline (reference sequence). The CDR3 bases are TGTGCCAGCTCTTTGACCGGGACAGCTGGAAACACCATATATTTT. Amino acids: CASSLTGTAGNTIYF.

The chain uses TRBV10-2 and TRBJ2-1; a weak D match, TRBD2 (6 bases). CDR3 length: 15 residues. CDR1 and CDR2 from the germline V gene are WSHSY and SAAADI. The V and J ends lost 2 bases and 6 bases respectively, with 14 bases between them. The CDR3 nucleotides are TGCGCCAGCAGTGAGCGTTCGGGAGCAGGCAATGAGCAGTTCTTC. This encodes CASSERSGAGNEQFF.

The DNA of the CDR3 is TGTGCCAGCAGCCTTGAGGACGCTGCAACTAATGAAAAACTGTTTTTT. Translation: CASSLEDAATNEKLFF. This chain joins TRBV9 and TRBJ1-4; D unresolved. In germline, CDR1 is SGDLS, CDR2 YYNGEE. The CDR3 is 16 amino acids. The germline V and J ends were trimmed by 4 bases and 0 bases, with 13 bases remaining between them. The full variable domain, its missing parts supplied by reference TRBV9 and TRBJ1-4, is DSGVTQTPKHLITATGQRVTLRCSPRSGDLSVYWYQQSLDQGLQFLIQYYNGEERAKGNILERFSAQQFPDLHSELNLSSLELGDSALYFCASSLEDAATNEKLFFGSGTQLSVL.

The chain is built from TRBV6-1 and TRBJ2-1; D possibly corresponds to TRBD2 (6 bases). V was cut by 4 bases and J by 9 bases, with 10 bases left in between. The CDR3 loop spans 12 amino acids. Germline CDR1 and CDR2: MNHNS and SASEGT. The CDR3 region has the DNA TGTGCCAGCAGTGCCCTGGGGGGTGAGCAGTTCTTC. This sequence encodes CASSALGGEQFF.

The rearrangement links TRBV4-3 to TRBJ1-2, with D perhaps matching TRBD1 (5 bases). This CDR3 is built from 15 residues. CDR1 and CDR2 from the germline V gene are LGHNA and YSLEER. The germline V and J ends were trimmed by 1 base and 2 bases, with 11 bases remaining between them. In nucleotides, the CDR3 is TGCGCCAGCAGCCAAGGACAACAGGCGAACTATGGCTACACCTTC. Residues: CASSQGQQANYGYTF.

The gene calls are TRBV30 and TRBJ2-2; the D gene is possibly TRBD1 (6 bases). The germline V gene has CDR1 GTSNPN and CDR2 SVGIG (reference sequence). This CDR3 is built from 17 residues. V was trimmed by 0 bases and J by 1 base, leaving 15 bases between them. CDR3 amino acids: CAWSVGVLGQNTGELFF. CDR3 nucleotides: TGTGCCTGGAGTGTAGGGGTCCTGGGACAGAACACCGGGGAGCTGTTTTTT.

The rearrangement uses TRBV6-5 and TRBJ1-5; 7 nucleotides line up with TRBD1. Germline loops: CDR1 MNHEY, CDR2 SVGAGI. The CDR3 contains 14 residues. V shed 7 bases and J 4 bases; nucleotides not matched to a gene: 7. CDR3 sequence: CASISDRENQPQHF. The CDR3 nucleotides read TGTGCCAGCATCTCTGACAGGGAAAATCAGCCCCAGCATTTT.

J is TRBJ2-5 and V is TRBV2; TRBD1 is a possible D gene (6 bases). V was trimmed by 7 bases and J by 2 bases, leaving 17 bases between them. CDR3 length: 15 residues. Germline V gives CDR1 SNHLY, CDR2 FYNNEI. The CDR3 reads CASTFTGLGQETQYF. Here the CDR3 DNA reads TGTGCCAGCACCTTCACAGGGTTAGGGCAAGAGACCCAGTACTTC. The entire variable domain, with the rest obtained from reference TRBV2 and TRBJ2-5, is as follows: EPEVTQTPSHQVTQMGQEVILRCVPISNHLYFYWYRQILGQKVEFLVSFYNNEISEKSEIFDDQFSVERPDGSNFTLKIRSTKLEDSAMYFCASTFTGLGQETQYFGPGTRLLVL.

The chain uses TRBV29-1 and TRBJ2-1; 9 bases match TRBD2. CDR3 size: 14 residues. The germline gives CDR1 SQVTM, CDR2 ANQGSEA. The V segment lost 4 bases and the J segment 9 bases; nucleotides outside the gene matches: 10. CDR3 loop: CSVGSSGTLREQFF. The CDR3 DNA reads as TGCAGCGTTGGGTCTAGCGGGACCCTCCGTGAGCAGTTCTTC.

V usage is TRBV29-1 and J usage is TRBJ2-7; maybe TRBD1 (7 bases). Germline V CDR1 and CDR2: SQVTM, ANQGSEA. CDR3 length equals 14 residues. Trimming removed 4 bases at V and 3 bases at J, with 16 bases between. CDR3 residues: CSVAAGGFGYEQYF. The CDR3 bases are TGCAGCGTTGCGGCAGGGGGGTTTGGCTACGAGCAGTACTTC.